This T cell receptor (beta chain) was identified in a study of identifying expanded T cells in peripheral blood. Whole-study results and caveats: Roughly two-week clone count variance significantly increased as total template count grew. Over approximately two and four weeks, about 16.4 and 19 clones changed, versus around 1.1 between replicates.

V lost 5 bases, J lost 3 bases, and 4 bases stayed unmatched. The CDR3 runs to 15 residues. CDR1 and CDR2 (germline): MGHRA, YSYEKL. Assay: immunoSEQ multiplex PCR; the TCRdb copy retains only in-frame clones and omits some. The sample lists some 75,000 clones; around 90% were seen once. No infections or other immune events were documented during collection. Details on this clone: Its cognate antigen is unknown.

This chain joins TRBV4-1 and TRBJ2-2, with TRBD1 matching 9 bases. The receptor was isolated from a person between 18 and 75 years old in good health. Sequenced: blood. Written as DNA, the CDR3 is TGCGCCAGCAGCAACCGGGACAGGGACACCGGGGAGCTGTTTTTT. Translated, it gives CASSNRDRDTGELFF.